This T cell receptor beta chain came from a study of blood T cells in healthy people across ages. The overall study: T cells yielded about one barcoded beta molecule per two cells through template switching. Points from the study as a whole: The recorded TCR beta diversity per million T cells decreased in a roughly linear manner with age. Whereas aged donors had fewer naive CD4+ cells, long-lived donors had more of them and higher diversity.

In regard to this clonotype: Its antigen is as yet unknown.

Germline loops: CDR1 SGHVS, CDR2 FNYEAQ. This CDR3 is built from 14 residues. Trimming pared 5 bases from V and 0 bases from J, leaving 7 bases between. The second PCR ran 7 to 11 cycles with a sample-barcoded 5' primer and J-beta primers. At least 2.5 million CDR3-containing paired-end reads were obtained per sample. From the 5' RACE reads, TCRdb called clonotypes with MiXCR, one entry per CDR3 protein. Here the sample spans 1.8 million or so distinct CDR3 sequences, about two fifths being singletons. The V and J genes are TRBV7-6 and TRBJ1-4; D unresolved. Material: blood. This TCR was sampled from a human donor in good health. CDR3 loop: CASSQRATNEKLFF. CDR3 sequence (DNA): TGTGCCAGCAGCCAACGGGCAACTAATGAAAAACTGTTTTTT.